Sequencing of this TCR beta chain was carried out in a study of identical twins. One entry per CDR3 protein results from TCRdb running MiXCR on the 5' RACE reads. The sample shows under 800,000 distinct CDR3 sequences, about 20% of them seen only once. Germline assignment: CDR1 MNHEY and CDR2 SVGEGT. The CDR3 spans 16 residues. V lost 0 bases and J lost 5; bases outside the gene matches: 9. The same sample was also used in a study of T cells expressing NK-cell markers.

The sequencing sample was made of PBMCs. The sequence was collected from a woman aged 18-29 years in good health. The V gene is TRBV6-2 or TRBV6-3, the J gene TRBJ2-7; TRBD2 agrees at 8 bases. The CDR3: CASSYSVGRASDEQYF. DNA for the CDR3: TGTGCCAGCAGTTACTCTGTCGGGAGGGCCTCAGACGAGCAGTACTTC.